Detailed here is one T cell receptor (beta chain). Its antigen is unknown. These data are taken from a study of T cell responses to AZD1222 COVID-19 vaccine. Study-wide results and caveats: Mapped onto spike, vaccine-associated CD4 TCRs spanned it and were dominant at 160-218 and 743-854.

CDR3 length: 16 amino acids. The germline V gene has CDR1 LGHDT and CDR2 YNNKEL (reference sequence). Trimming left V 3 bases short and J 5 bases short, with 16 bases between. TCRdb's table, derived via immunoSEQ multiplex PCR, lists solely in-frame clones and lacks some. The table lists around 130,000 clones, roughly 89% of them singletons. The sample here was peripheral blood, taken 28 days after the second dose of the MenACWY control vaccine. The receptor comes from an adult who received the MenACWY meningococcal vaccine as a control. This sequence joins TRBV3-1 (or the pseudogene TRBV3-2) and TRBJ2-2; D is unresolved. CDR3 amino acids: CASSHIPLLVTGELFF. CDR3 in DNA: TGTGCCAGCAGCCACATCCCCCTTTTAGTTACCGGGGAGCTGTTTTTT.